This T cell receptor beta chain emerged from a study of blood T cell repertoires in COVID-19. Study information: COVID-19 samples from acute and convalescent phases originated in the United States, Italy and Spain. From T cells, B-cell-depleted T cells, or PBMCs came the material, which was cDNA or gDNA.

Looked up from germline, CDR1 is SEHNR and CDR2 is FQNEAQ (reference sequence). Trimming took 5 bases from V and 4 from J, leaving 8 bases between them. The CDR3 extends over 12 amino acids. Under the authors' procedure: Nucleated cell counts were estimated from reference gene primer amplification. This table comes from immunoSEQ multiplex PCR, and its TCRdb copy is limited to in-frame clones, with some not included. The V and J calls and the clone size are those of that table, but D and trimming were determined from the DNA. The table shows some 130,000 clones, with 84% occurring only once. The chain joins TRBV7-9 to TRBJ1-2; D is perhaps TRBD1 (5 bases). The receptor was isolated from a human donor in a cohort sampled during active COVID-19. Sequences were obtained from peripheral blood. DNA for the CDR3: TGTGCCAGCAGCAAAACAGGCTATGGCTACACCTTC. Amino acids: CASSKTGYGYTF.